Below are 27 T cell receptor beta chains sequenced from a single sample in a study of T cell clones after liver transplantation. Clones were sequenced by immunoSEQ multiplex PCR, and TCRdb holds only the in-frame ones, with some missing. The data show around 100,000 clones, about 81% seen once. The sequencing used CD4+ T cells from blood, collected before liver transplant. These receptors came from a human donor who received a liver transplant.

This chain uses TRBV6-5 with TRBJ2-4, with D possibly matching TRBD2 (6 bases). The germline V gene encodes CDR1 MNHEY and CDR2 SVGAGI. CDR3 size: 14 residues. V lost 2 bases, J lost 8 bases, and 13 bases lay in between. The CDR3 protein is CASSYRRGWDIQYF. DNA for the CDR3: TGTGCCAGCAGTTACAGGCGGGGTTGGGACATTCAGTACTTC.

V is TRBV11-2 and J is TRBJ1-1; possibly TRBD1 for D (5 bases). Looked up from germline, CDR1 is SGHAT and CDR2 is FQNNGV. This CDR3 comprises 13 residues. Trimming removed 3 bases from V and 3 bases from J, with 8 bases in between. CDR3 nucleotides: TGTGCCAGCAGCTTGCAGGGCTACACTGAAGCTTTCTTT. Translation: CASSLQGYTEAFF.

The chain has TRBV5-4 and TRBJ1-6; TRBD1 matches at 7 bases. Germline-derived CDR1 and CDR2 are SGHNT and YYREEE (reference sequence). CDR3 size: 13 residues. With V trimmed by 2 bases and J by 14 bases, 7 bases remained unmatched. Written as DNA, the CDR3 is TGTGCCAGCAGCTTCCCAGGGGGGAATTCCCTCCACTTT. This translates into CASSFPGGNSLHF. The full variable domain, rest sourced from reference TRBV5-4 and TRBJ1-6, is ETGVTQSPTHLIKTRGQQVTLRCSSQSGHNTVSWYQQALGQGPQFIFQYYREEENGRGNFPPRFSGLQFPNYSSELNVNALELDDSALYLCASSFPGGNSLHFGNGTRLTVT.

This chain joins TRBV7-2 and TRBJ2-1; no definite D call. The CDR3 loop spans 11 amino acids. CDR1 is SGHTA, CDR2 FQGNSA, per germline. Trimming left V 3 bases short and J 10 bases short, with 7 bases between. For the CDR3, the DNA is TGTGCCAGCAGCTTGACAATCGAGCAGTTCTTC. Translated, it gives CASSLTIEQFF.

V and J are TRBV2 and TRBJ2-1; 10 nucleotides agree with TRBD1. Germline-derived CDR1 and CDR2 are SNHLY and FYNNEI. This CDR3 comprises 16 residues. V was pared by 5 bases and J by 7 bases, with 11 bases of the junction left unmatched. CDR3 in DNA: TGTGCCAGCAGTAAAACCCCGGGACAGGGGAGAAATGAGCAGTTCTTC. This encodes CASSKTPGQGRNEQFF.

This clone was recorded a few times. The rearrangement joins TRBV4-1 to TRBJ2-7; possibly TRBD2 for D (6 bases). This CDR3 comprises 17 residues. V lost 0 bases to trimming and J lost 2 bases, with 17 bases between them. Germline CDR1 MGHRA, CDR2 YSYEKL. The CDR3 coding sequence is TGCGCCAGCAGCCAAGATTATATGGGGACTTTTCCCTACGAGCAGTACTTC. It yields the protein CASSQDYMGTFPYEQYF.

The V and J genes are TRBV4-1 and TRBJ1-4; unclear D gene. V was shortened by 3 bases and J by 0 bases, with 11 bases between the two germline ends. The length of the CDR3 is 16 residues. The germline V gene has CDR1 MGHRA and CDR2 YSYEKL. The CDR3 bases are TGCGCCAGCAGCCAGGGATACAGCCCAACTAATGAAAAACTGTTTTTT. This encodes CASSQGYSPTNEKLFF.

This chain uses TRBV28 with TRBJ2-7; 9 bases align to TRBD1. Unmatched junction bases numbered 6, after V lost 6 bases and J lost 3 bases. The germline CDR1 and CDR2 sequences are MDHEN and SYDVKM. The CDR3 is 14 amino acids. The CDR3, as DNA: TGTGCCAGCAGCCGGACAGGGGCCCACTACGAGCAGTACTTC. Its translation: CASSRTGAHYEQYF. The full variable domain, completed using reference TRBV28 and TRBJ2-7, is DVKVTQSSRYLVKRTGEKVFLECVQDMDHENMFWYRQDPGLGLRLIYFSYDVKMKEKGDIPEGYSVSREKKERFSLILESASTNQTSMYLCASSRTGAHYEQYFGPGTRLTVT.

The rearrangement links TRBV18 to TRBJ1-2; a possible D gene is TRBD1 (5 bases). The CDR3 length is 13 residues. Germline V gene data show CDR1 as KGHSH and CDR2 as LQKENI. V gave up 4 bases and J gave up 4 bases, with 10 bases separating them. CDR3 protein: CASSLDSSYGYTF. In DNA form, the CDR3 reads TGTGCCAGCTCACTTGACAGTTCCTATGGCTACACCTTC.

The V gene is TRBV6-6, the J gene TRBJ1-5, with a possible D match to TRBD1 (5 bases). V lost 0 bases, J lost 5 bases, and 5 bases lay in between. This CDR3 contains 13 residues. Germline loops: CDR1 MNHNY, CDR2 SVGAGI (reference sequence). Written as DNA, the CDR3 is TGTGCCAGCAGTTACTCAGGGGATCAGCCCCAGCATTTT. This encodes CASSYSGDQPQHF.

V gene TRBV7-9 combines with J gene TRBJ1-5, with D hard to call. The CDR3 length is 16 residues. The V gene lost 1 base and the J gene lost 3 bases, with 13 bases spanning the gap. The germline V gene encodes CDR1 SEHNR and CDR2 FQNEAQ (reference sequence). The CDR3 region is CASSLGSGGHNQPQHF. The CDR3 coding sequence is TGTGCCAGCAGCTTAGGGAGTGGTGGTCACAATCAGCCCCAGCATTTT.

The chain uses TRBV21-1 and TRBJ1-1; the D call of TRBD1 is as the table states it, not checked on the DNA. TRBV21-1 is a pseudogene. The CDR3 consists of 19 residues. The CDR3 coding sequence is TGTGCCAGCAGAGAAAAAGGGAGACAGGGGGCATCGGCGGGCACTGAAGCTTTCTTT. Its protein is CASREKGRQGASAGTEAFF.

The chain employs TRBV2 and TRBJ2-3; no reliable D call. The ends were cut back, 2 bases at V and 0 bases at J, with 12 bases in the middle. The germline V gene encodes CDR1 SNHLY and CDR2 FYNNEI. The CDR3 sequence is 16 residues long. CDR3 region: CASSESWSTSTDTQYF. Written as DNA, the CDR3 is TGTGCCAGCAGTGAATCTTGGTCGACTAGCACAGATACGCAGTATTTT.

The gene calls are TRBV7-2 and TRBJ2-1; 10 nucleotides align to TRBD1. Trimming cost V 1 base and J 2 bases; bases outside gene matches: 2. The CDR3 extends over 16 amino acids. CDR1 is SGHTA, CDR2 FQGNSA, per germline. The CDR3 sequence: CASSLDGTGAYNEQFF. The DNA for the CDR3 is TGTGCCAGCAGCTTAGACGGGACAGGGGCCTACAATGAGCAGTTCTTC. Complete variable domain (other parts from reference TRBV7-2 and TRBJ2-1): GAGVSQSPSNKVTEKGKDVELRCDPISGHTALYWYRQSLGQGLEFLIYFQGNSAPDKSGLPSDRFSAERTGGSVSTLTIQRTQQEDSAVYLCASSLDGTGAYNEQFFGPGTRLTVL.

V is TRBV14 and J is TRBJ2-1; D possibly corresponds to TRBD2 (6 bases). This CDR3 is built from 20 residues. Trimming removed 0 bases from V and 0 bases from J, with 21 bases in between. From germline, CDR1 is SGHDN and CDR2 FVKESK. DNA of the CDR3: TGTGCCAGCAGCCAAGACAACGGGACTTATGAGTCCCCCTCCTACAATGAGCAGTTCTTC. This sequence encodes CASSQDNGTYESPSYNEQFF.

The J gene is TRBJ2-3, the V gene TRBV27; 11 nucleotides align to TRBD2. This CDR3 has 17 residues. In germline, CDR1 is MNHEY, CDR2 SMNVEV (reference sequence). V was clipped by 6 bases and J by 2 bases; unmatched bases: 10. The CDR3 sequence: CASSLKASGGPTDTQYF. In nucleotides, the CDR3 is TGTGCCAGCAGCCTGAAAGCTAGCGGGGGGCCCACAGATACGCAGTATTTT.

The rearrangement joins TRBV28 to TRBJ1-3; perhaps TRBD1 as D (5 bases). The CDR3 has 15 residues. Germline CDR1 and CDR2: MDHEN and SYDVKM. Trimming took 6 bases from V and 0 from J, leaving 12 bases between them. The CDR3 is CASSPGPISGNTIYF. In nucleotides, the CDR3 is TGTGCCAGCAGCCCGGGACCGATCTCTGGAAACACCATATATTTT.

The chain employs TRBV4-1 and TRBJ1-6, with D unclear. Germline-derived CDR1 and CDR2 are MGHRA and YSYEKL. The CDR3 covers 13 residues. The V gene lost 4 bases and the J gene lost 13 bases, with 14 bases spanning the gap. The CDR3 sequence: CASSPPDGTPLHF. The DNA for the CDR3 is TGCGCCAGCAGCCCTCCGGACGGCACCCCCCTCCACTTT.

V usage is TRBV2 and J usage is TRBJ1-2; possible D gene TRBD1, 5 bases. Germline V lookup: CDR1 SNHLY, CDR2 FYNNEI. V dropped 3 bases and J dropped 7 bases, with 12 bases sitting between them. This CDR3 spans 13 amino acids. The CDR3 loop reads CASSDGGRSGYTF. In DNA, the CDR3 is TGTGCCAGCAGTGATGGGGGTAGGTCTGGCTACACCTTC. Filled out from reference TRBV2 and TRBJ1-2, the complete variable domain reads EPEVTQTPSHQVTQMGQEVILRCVPISNHLYFYWYRQILGQKVEFLVSFYNNEISEKSEIFDDQFSVERPDGSNFTLKIRSTKLEDSAMYFCASSDGGRSGYTFGSGTRLTVV.

The V and J genes are TRBV5-5 and TRBJ2-5; no definite D call. CDR1 is SGHKS and CDR2 is YYEKEE in the germline V gene (reference sequence). V lost 0 bases, J lost 5 bases, and 11 bases lay in between. The CDR3 extends over 14 amino acids. The CDR3 DNA reads TGTGCCAGCAGCTTGGCCTTGTGGACGGAGACCCAGTACTTC. This gives the protein CASSLALWTETQYF.

J is TRBJ2-1 and V is TRBV10-1; the match to TRBD2 covers 9 bases. This CDR3 has 13 residues. V shed 8 bases and J 9 bases; nucleotides not matched to a gene: 8. Looked up from germline, CDR1 is WNHNN and CDR2 is SYGVQD (reference sequence). The CDR3 sequence is CASAGLATGEQFF. Written as DNA, the CDR3 is TGCGCCAGCGCGGGACTAGCAACCGGTGAGCAGTTCTTC.

The genes are TRBV15 and TRBJ1-2; D might be TRBD1 (5 bases). The CDR3 consists of 15 residues. V lost 3 bases and J lost 4, with 15 bases in between. The V gene's germline CDR1 is LNHNV and CDR2 YYDKDF (reference sequence). The CDR3 is CATSSLQTGGYGYTF. In DNA form, the CDR3 reads TGTGCCACCAGCAGCCTTCAAACGGGGGGCTATGGCTACACCTTC.

The chain carries TRBV6-5 and TRBJ2-3; D is uncertain. The V gene's germline CDR1 is MNHEY and CDR2 SVGAGI. Trimming stripped 3 bases from V and 3 bases from J, with 10 bases between. This CDR3 region has 14 residues. The CDR3 here is CASSYRVQTDTQYF. As DNA, the CDR3 is TGTGCCAGCAGTTATCGGGTGCAGACAGATACGCAGTATTTT.

The chain couples TRBV11-3 to TRBJ2-7, with D maybe TRBD2 (5 bases). Germline-derived CDR1 and CDR2 are SGHNT and YENEEA. V was clipped by 5 bases and J by 0 bases, with 8 bases between them. The CDR3 length is 13 residues. The CDR3 loop is CASSAGPSYEQYF. DNA for the CDR3: TGTGCCAGCAGCGCGGGTCCCTCCTACGAGCAGTACTTC. Filled out from reference TRBV11-3 and TRBJ2-7, the complete variable domain reads EAGVVQSPRYKIIEKKQPVAFWCNPISGHNTLYWYLQNLGQGPELLIRYENEEAVDDSQLPKDRFSAERLKGVDSTLKIQPAELGDSAVYLCASSAGPSYEQYFGPGTRLTVT.

The rearrangement links TRBV27 to TRBJ2-1; D is undetermined. This CDR3 comprises 16 residues. Trimming removed 2 bases from V and 2 bases from J, with 13 bases in between. CDR1 MNHEY and CDR2 SMNVEV come from the germline V gene (reference sequence). CDR3 DNA: TGTGCCAGCAGTTTACAGACTGGTACTACCTACAATGAGCAGTTCTTC. As protein: CASSLQTGTTYNEQFF.

This sequence joins TRBV6-5 and TRBJ1-5; D might be TRBD1 (6 bases). Trimming removed 6 bases at V and 6 bases at J, with 6 bases between. The CDR3 contains 11 residues. CDR1 and CDR2 from the germline V gene are MNHEY and SVGAGI. CDR3 loop: CASRDSQPQHF. The DNA of the CDR3 is TGTGCCAGCAGGGACAGTCAGCCCCAGCATTTT.

The chain employs TRBV5-4 and TRBJ1-2; D gene ambiguous. The length of the CDR3 is 13 residues. V lost 0 bases, J lost 8 bases, and 11 bases lay in between. Per the germline V gene, CDR1 is SGHNT and CDR2 is YYREEE (reference sequence). The CDR3 region is CASSLDEALGYTF. CDR3 DNA: TGTGCCAGCAGCTTGGATGAAGCCCTAGGCTACACCTTC.